These T cell receptor beta chains were read from a single sample in a study of early T cells in non-severe SARS-CoV-2 infection. TCRdb ran MiXCR on the 5' RACE reads and lists one entry per CDR3 protein. Among over 100,000 distinct CDR3 sequences listed, under 15% were seen once. The sample consisted of whole blood. Receptors originate from an adult who was a healthcare worker with PCR-confirmed SARS-CoV-2 infection or an uninfected control (not recorded which). Both conserved end residues are part of each CDR3. The D gene is left open where the match is weak. Where a row states a size, it is once, few, many or the class of an expanded clone; other rows omit it.

>.|TRBV12-3/TRBV12-4|.|TRBJ2-6
TGTGCCAGCAGCCCAGTGGAAGGGTCTGGGGCCAACGTCCTGACTTTC
CASSPVEGSGANVLTF
>many|TRBV5-6|TRBD1|TRBJ2-7
TGTGCCAGCAGCCCCCAGGGGATGGCCCGGGACAGGGTAATCTACGAGCAGTACTTC
CASSPQGMARDRVIYEQYF
>.|TRBV3-1|TRBD1|TRBJ2-7
TGTGCCAGCAGCCCGCGGACAGGGGGCGAGTCGTTTCAATACTTC
CASSPRTGGESFQYF
>many|TRBV6-5|.|TRBJ2-4
TGTGCCAGCAGCGGGGGAGTTAGAAACATTCAGTACTTC
CASSGGVRNIQYF
>.|TRBV7-8|TRBD2|TRBJ2-5
TGTGCCAGCAGCTTAGCATGGTTTAGCGGGATGGAGACCCAGTACTTC
CASSLAWFSGMETQYF
>many|TRBV28|.|TRBJ1-1
TGTGCCAGCATCGCGACGCAGAACACTGAAGCTTTCTTT
CASIATQNTEAFF
>few|TRBV19|TRBD2|TRBJ2-1
TGTGCCAGTCTGGACGGCGGAGCGGGAGACAACAATGAGCAGTTCTTC
CASLDGGAGDNNEQFF
>.|TRBV20-1|.|TRBJ2-1
TGCAGTGCTAGGGAGACTTTTTACAATGAGCAGTTCTTC
CSARETFYNEQFF
>.|TRBV11-1|.|TRBJ2-1
TGTGCCAGCAGCTTAGCGCCCGACTACGGCTCCTACAATGAGCAGTTCTTC
CASSLAPDYGSYNEQFF
>.|TRBV29-1|TRBD1|TRBJ2-3
TGCAGCGTTGAAGGGACAGGGGTGGATACGCAGTATTTT
CSVEGTGVDTQYF
>.|TRBV28|.|TRBJ1-1
TGTGCCAGCAGTTTAACAGTAGCCTTGAACACTGAAGCTTTCTTT
CASSLTVALNTEAFF
>few|TRBV12-3/TRBV12-4|TRBD1|TRBJ1-4
TGTGCCAGCAGTCCCAGACAGGGTCACAAAAAACTGTTTTTT
CASSPRQGHKKLFF
>many|TRBV5-1|TRBD1|TRBJ1-1
TGCGCCAGCAGCTTAGGGGGCGAGAACACTGAAGCTTTCTTT
CASSLGGENTEAFF
>few|TRBV14|.|TRBJ2-5
TGTGCCAGCAGCCAAGATCGGACAGCCGAGACCCAGTACTTC
CASSQDRTAETQYF
>many|TRBV11-1|TRBD1|TRBJ2-3
TGTGCCAGCAGCTCACAGGGGAAGGGCACAGATACGCAGTATTTT
CASSSQGKGTDTQYF
>.|TRBV20-1|.|TRBJ2-1
TGCAGTGCTAGAGTTGTGGATGAGCAGTTCTTC
CSARVVDEQFF
>many|TRBV10-3|.|TRBJ2-7
TGTGCCATCGCGGGTGCCTCCTACGAGCAGTACTTC
CAIAGASYEQYF
>many|TRBV9|.|TRBJ2-5
TGTGCCAGCGGGGGGGAGACCCAGTACTTC
CASGGETQYF
>many|TRBV7-6|.|TRBJ2-2
TGTGCCAGCAGACGAGGACTGAACACCGGGGAGCTGTTTTTT
CASRRGLNTGELFF
>few|TRBV11-2|.|TRBJ2-2
TGTGCCAGCAGCTTTGGACGTCTAGGGGAGCTGTTTTTT
CASSFGRLGELFF
>.|TRBV20-1|.|TRBJ2-1
TGCAGTGGCATCTCCTACAATGAGCAGTTCTTC
CSGISYNEQFF
>.|TRBV5-5|TRBD2|TRBJ2-3
TGTGCCAGCAGCTTCCTAGCGGGACACACAGATACGCAGTATTTT
CASSFLAGHTDTQYF
>.|TRBV10-1|TRBD2|TRBJ2-3
TGTGCCAGCACTGGCCACACCAGAGCGGGAGGGCCCACAGATACGCAGTATTTT
CASTGHTRAGGPTDTQYF
>many|TRBV7-8|TRBD2|TRBJ2-2
TGTGCCACAACCCAGTGGGAGGGACCGAACACCGGGGAGCTGTTTTTT
CATTQWEGPNTGELFF
>.|TRBV10-3|TRBD2|TRBJ2-5
TGTGCCATCAGTGCGGGACTAGCGGGAGTAGAGACCCAGTACTTC
CAISAGLAGVETQYF
>medium-sized|TRBV20-1|TRBD1|TRBJ2-7
TGCAGTGCGTCGCCGGGACAGGGTAATTCCTACGAGCAGTACTTC
CSASPGQGNSYEQYF
>once|TRBV28|.|TRBJ1-4
TGTGCCAGCAGTTTGTCGTTCGAGGAAAAACTGTTTTTT
CASSLSFEEKLFF
>.|TRBV7-9|.|TRBJ2-1
TGTGCCAGCAGCTTAGGTCCGCGGGGCCCCCTGTCACCTAGCTCCTACAATGAGCAGTTCTTC
CASSLGPRGPLSPSSYNEQFF
>few|TRBV18|TRBD1|TRBJ2-7
TGTGCCAGCTCACCGTCCGGGACAGGGCGCTACGAGCAGTACTTC
CASSPSGTGRYEQYF
>many|TRBV5-6|.|TRBJ1-2
TGTGCCAGCAGCTTGCTTTCTGCGTATGGCTACACCTTC
CASSLLSAYGYTF
>few|TRBV5-6|.|TRBJ1-4
TGTGCCAGCAGCAACAGGGATGTACGGGAAAAACTGTTTTTT
CASSNRDVREKLFF
>.|TRBV11-2|.|TRBJ1-1
TGTGCCAGCAGCTTAGTCGGGCCACCCAACACTGAAGCTTTCTTT
CASSLVGPPNTEAFF
>few|TRBV11-1|TRBD1|TRBJ2-5
TGTGCCAGCAGCCCAGACAGGGATGATCAAGAGACCCAGTACTTC
CASSPDRDDQETQYF
>many|TRBV4-3|TRBD2|TRBJ2-1
TGCGCCAGCAGCCAAGGGACTAGCGGGGCGAGCTCCTACAATGAGCAGTTCTTC
CASSQGTSGASSYNEQFF
>.|TRBV28|.|TRBJ2-1
TGTGCCAGCAGTTTGGAGGGACTGAGCTCCTACAATGAGCAGTTCTTC
CASSLEGLSSYNEQFF
>.|TRBV28|TRBD1|TRBJ1-6
TGTGCCAGCAGCCTCCCAGACAGGGAGGGATCACCCCTCCACTTT
CASSLPDREGSPLHF
>many|TRBV20-1|TRBD2|TRBJ2-3
TGCAGTGCTAGGCCAATACTAGCGGGAGACACAGATACGCAGTATTTT
CSARPILAGDTDTQYF
>.|TRBV20-1|TRBD2|TRBJ2-3
TGCAGTGCTAGCCCACTAGCGAGGAGACACACAGATACGCAGTATTTT
CSASPLARRHTDTQYF
>.|TRBV20-1|.|TRBJ2-5
TGCAGTGCCCCACAGACAGCACAAGAGACCCAGTACTTC
CSAPQTAQETQYF
>.|TRBV11-2|.|TRBJ1-1
TGTGCCAGCAGCTACAGTCACACTGAAGCTTTCTTT
CASSYSHTEAFF
>.|TRBV18|.|TRBJ2-7
TGTGCCAGCTCACCACTCGGGGGCGAGCAGTACTTC
CASSPLGGEQYF
>few|TRBV5-1|.|TRBJ2-3
TGCGCCAGCGGCGACGGGGTCACAGATACGCAGTATTTT
CASGDGVTDTQYF
>many|TRBV4-3|.|TRBJ2-7
TGCGCCAGCGATACCGGAAGAGCCTACGAGCAGTACTTC
CASDTGRAYEQYF
>few|TRBV29-1|.|TRBJ1-1
TGCAGCGTGGACAGGAACACTGAAGCTTTCTTT
CSVDRNTEAFF
>few|TRBV12-3/TRBV12-4|TRBD1|TRBJ1-2
TGTGCCAGCAGCCAGACAGGGATAGGCTACACCTTC
CASSQTGIGYTF
>few|TRBV6-2/TRBV6-3|TRBD2|TRBJ2-3
TGTGCCAGCAGTTCTAGCGGGAGGGCCACAGATACGCAGTATTTT
CASSSSGRATDTQYF
>many|TRBV20-1|TRBD2|TRBJ2-3
TGCAGTGCTAGAGATCCTAGCGGGAGCCCTAAAGCAGATACGCAGTATTTT
CSARDPSGSPKADTQYF